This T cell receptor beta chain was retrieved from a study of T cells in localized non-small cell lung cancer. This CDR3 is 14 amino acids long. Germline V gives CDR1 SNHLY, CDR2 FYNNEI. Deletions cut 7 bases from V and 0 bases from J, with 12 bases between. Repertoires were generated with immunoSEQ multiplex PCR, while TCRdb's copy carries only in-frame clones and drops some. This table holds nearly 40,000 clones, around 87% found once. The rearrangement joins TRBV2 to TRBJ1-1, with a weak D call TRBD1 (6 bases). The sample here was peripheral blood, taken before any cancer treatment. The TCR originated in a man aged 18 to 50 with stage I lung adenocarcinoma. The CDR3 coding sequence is TGTGCCAGCAACCAGGGGCGCATGAACACTGAAGCTTTCTTT. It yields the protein CASNQGRMNTEAFF.